Each of the 17 T cell receptor beta chains below was sequenced from the same sample in a study of glioma-infiltrating T cells after dendritic cell vaccination. The repertoire was sequenced with immunoSEQ multiplex PCR; TCRdb's copy has only in-frame clones and lacks some. Of roughly 51,000 clones listed, around 86% were seen once; the top ten hold over 10%. Specimen: blood, collected before dendritic cell vaccination. The receptors stem from a human donor with glioblastoma.

This clone has more than one count but fewer than ten. The V call is TRBV4-1, the J call TRBJ1-5, with D tentatively TRBD1 (6 bases). The V end lost 6 bases, the J end lost 0 bases, and 12 bases lay between the germline ends. Germline-derived CDR1 and CDR2 are MGHRA and YSYEKL. CDR3 length: 15 residues. CDR3 in DNA: TGCGCCAGCAGTTCTCGGACAGTTAGCAATCAGCCCCAGCATTTT. As protein: CASSSRTVSNQPQHF.

This chain links TRBV29-1 with TRBJ2-7, with D maybe TRBD1 (5 bases). V dropped 5 bases and J dropped 3 bases, with 11 bases sitting between them. Germline CDR1 SQVTM, CDR2 ANQGSEA. The CDR3 extends over 12 amino acids. Written as DNA, the CDR3 is TGCAGCGTTATCCAGGGTGACTACGAGCAGTACTTC. Its translation: CSVIQGDYEQYF.

The V and J genes are TRBV5-6 and TRBJ2-7, with 8 bases that match TRBD2. The V and J ends lost 5 bases and 4 bases, in that order; junction bases with no gene match: 11. CDR3 length: 15 residues. Germline CDR1 reads SGHDT; CDR2 reads YYEEEE. CDR3 DNA: TGTGCCAGCAGTTCGGGAGGGCAGGGGCGGTACGAGCAGTACTTC. It yields the protein CASSSGGQGRYEQYF.

The genes are TRBV6-5 and TRBJ2-5, with 11 bases lining up with TRBD1. The DNA end is a closer match to TRBJ2-7, so the J assignment may be wrong. CDR1 and CDR2 from the germline V gene are MNHEY and SVGAGI. The CDR3 extends over 14 amino acids. The CDR3 coding sequence is TGTGCCAGCAATTTACAAGGGACAGGGGGCGAGCAGTACTTC. Amino acid sequence: CASNLQGTGGEQYF.

The table lists this clone with a count of one. The V call is TRBV18, the J call TRBJ2-3; a weak D match, TRBD1 (6 bases). Looked up from germline, CDR1 is KGHSH and CDR2 is LQKENI. CDR3 length: 16 residues. Between the trimmed V and J ends, which lost 1 base and 3 bases, there was a span of 14 bases. The CDR3, as DNA: TGTGCCAGCTCACCACTAAGACAGGTTGGGACAGATACGCAGTATTTT. Its protein product is CASSPLRQVGTDTQYF. Filled out from reference TRBV18 and TRBJ2-3, the complete variable domain reads NAGVMQNPRHLVRRRGQEARLRCSPMKGHSHVYWYRQLPEEGLKFMVYLQKENIIDESGMPKERFSAEFPKEGPSILRIQQVVRGDSAAYFCASSPLRQVGTDTQYFGPGTRLTVL.

The chain has TRBV30 and TRBJ2-7; TRBD1 might be the D (6 bases). Germline CDR1 reads GTSNPN; CDR2 reads SVGIG (reference sequence). The CDR3 consists of 13 residues. V was clipped by 3 bases and J by 0 bases, with 9 bases between them. CDR3 coding DNA: TGTGCCTGGAGCAGGGGCACCTCCTACGAGCAGTACTTC. As protein: CAWSRGTSYEQYF.

J is TRBJ1-5 and V is TRBV18; no reliable D call. The V gene's germline CDR1 is KGHSH and CDR2 LQKENI. This CDR3 has 14 amino acids. The ends were cut back, 0 bases at V and 4 bases at J, with 7 bases in the middle. The CDR3 reads CASSPPGDNQPQHF. CDR3 bases: TGTGCCAGCTCACCACCAGGAGATAATCAGCCCCAGCATTTT.

The chain carries TRBV7-2 and TRBJ2-7; D possibly corresponds to TRBD2 (6 bases). Germline loops: CDR1 SGHTA, CDR2 FQGNSA. Trimming removed 5 bases at V and 4 bases at J, with 9 bases between. The length of the CDR3 is 12 residues. CDR3 region: CASSPRGYEQYF. CDR3 nucleotide sequence: TGTGCCAGCAGCCCTCGGGGGTACGAGCAGTACTTC.

J is TRBJ1-3 and V is TRBV14; weak D call: TRBD1 (5 bases). CDR1 and CDR2 from the germline V gene are SGHDN and FVKESK. Trimming took off 0 bases at V and 5 bases at J, with 14 bases between the two ends. The CDR3 is 16 amino acids. The CDR3 coding sequence is TGTGCCAGCAGCCAAGAGAGTCTGCAGGGAAGAAACACCATATATTTT. Encoded protein: CASSQESLQGRNTIYF.

The rearrangement joins TRBV12-5 to TRBJ2-2, with a tentative D call TRBD2 (7 bases). Germline lookup yields CDR1 LGHNT and CDR2 FRNRAP. This CDR3 region has 16 residues. Trimming removed 0 bases from V and 5 bases from J, with 13 bases in between. The CDR3 region is CASGLVPAGATGELFF. Here the CDR3 DNA reads TGTGCTAGTGGTTTGGTACCGGCGGGGGCAACCGGGGAGCTGTTTTTT.

V usage is TRBV6-5 and J usage is TRBJ2-3; 8 bases align to TRBD2. V was pared by 2 bases and J by 2 bases, with 6 bases of the junction left unmatched. CDR1 MNHEY and CDR2 SVGAGI come from the germline V gene. This CDR3 comprises 16 residues. The CDR3, as DNA: TGTGCCAGCAGTTACCCAGCGGGGGCCGTCACAGATACGCAGTATTTT. Translating gives CASSYPAGAVTDTQYF.

The CDR3 DNA sequence: TGTGCCAGCAGTGGACAGGTCGGAGACTATGGCTACACCTTC. This gives the protein CASSGQVGDYGYTF. The rearrangement uses TRBV2 and TRBJ1-2; possible D gene TRBD1, 6 bases. Germline CDR1 reads SNHLY; CDR2 reads FYNNEI. The CDR3 covers 14 residues. Trimming left V 4 bases short and J 3 bases short, with 12 bases between.

This rearrangement joins TRBV5-4 to TRBJ1-6; D unclear. This CDR3 is built from 13 residues. In germline, CDR1 is SGHNT, CDR2 YYREEE (reference sequence). Trimming removed 0 bases at V and 10 bases at J, with 8 bases between. In DNA, the CDR3 is TGTGCCAGCAGCTTGGCTGGGCCCTCACCCCTCCACTTT. It codes for CASSLAGPSPLHF.

The rearrangement uses TRBV10-3 and TRBJ2-7; 8 bases are a match to TRBD1. The CDR3 contains 14 residues. Unmatched junction bases numbered 4, after V lost 4 bases and J lost 2 bases. Germline V gene data show CDR1 as ENHRY and CDR2 as SYGVKD. The CDR3 DNA reads as TGTGCCATCAGTGGCGGGGACAGGACCTACGAGCAGTACTTC. This sequence encodes CAISGGDRTYEQYF.

This clone is medium-sized within its sample. The rearrangement uses TRBV7-3 and TRBJ1-2; perhaps TRBD1 as D (6 bases). In germline, CDR1 is SGHTA, CDR2 FQGTGA. The CDR3 is 13 amino acids. V was clipped by 2 bases and J by 6 bases, with 10 bases between them. CDR3 in amino acids: CASSLSGENGYTF. The CDR3 coding sequence is TGTGCCAGCAGCTTATCAGGGGAGAATGGCTACACCTTC.

The gene calls are TRBV10-3 and TRBJ1-6; D not resolved. The germline gives CDR1 ENHRY, CDR2 SYGVKD. V gave up 5 bases and J gave up 4 bases, with 9 bases separating them. The CDR3 is made up of 14 amino acids. The CDR3 reads CAISLQEYNSPLHF. CDR3 DNA sequence: TGTGCCATCAGTTTACAAGAATATAATTCACCCCTCCACTTT.

The chain is built from TRBV19 and TRBJ2-7, with D tentatively TRBD2 (5 bases). The V gene lost 0 bases and the J gene lost 11 bases, with 14 bases spanning the gap. This CDR3 has 13 residues. Germline V gene data show CDR1 as LNHDA and CDR2 as SQIVND (reference sequence). The CDR3 protein is CASSIETNREKYF. The CDR3 DNA reads as TGTGCCAGTAGTATAGAGACCAACCGGGAAAAGTACTTC.